This T cell receptor beta chain was observed in a study of blood T cell repertoires in COVID-19. About the study: The United States, Italy and Spain were the sources of the acute and convalescent COVID-19 samples. T cells, B-cell-depleted T cells, or PBMCs supplied cDNA or gDNA.

During active infection, Seattle patients enrolled and were then monitored through disease. Germline CDR1 reads MDHEN; CDR2 reads SYDVKM. The CDR3 has 11 amino acids. Trimming took 6 bases from V and 12 from J; bases not matched to a gene: 4. As processed by the authors: The assay estimated nucleated cells by amplifying reference gene primers. Assay: immunoSEQ multiplex PCR; the TCRdb copy retains only in-frame clones and omits some. V and J calls and clone size come straight from that table; D and trimming were deduced from the DNA. Of 200,000 to 300,000 clones listed, about nine tenths are singletons.

The clonotype comes from a man aged 30-40 years with COVID-19, enrolled during active disease. What was sequenced was peripheral blood. The chain has TRBV28 and TRBJ2-1, with 8 nucleotides matching TRBD1. The CDR3 nucleotides read TGTGCCAGCAGCACAGACAGGGGGCAGTTCTTC. It translates to CASSTDRGQFF.